This T cell receptor (beta chain) was captured by sequencing in a study of T cell responses to AZD1222 COVID-19 vaccine. Note on this clone: Antigen unknown.

The CDR3 contains 13 residues. Trimming shortened V by 5 bases and J by 5 bases, and 13 bases separated the two germline ends. Study-wide results and caveats: Donors were chiefly white British, with a greater number of females, and clonal diversity was perhaps underestimated.

Measured with immunoSEQ multiplex PCR; TCRdb has only the in-frame clones, and not every one. The data contain roughly 45,000 clones, 75% to 90% of them seen just once; the ten biggest clones take up more than 15%. The J gene is TRBJ2-7, the V gene TRBV12-3 or TRBV12-4; no reliable D call. Source: peripheral blood, taken 28 days after the second AZD1222 dose. The clonotype comes from an adult who received the AZD1222 COVID-19 vaccine. CDR3 sequence (DNA): TGTGCCAGCAGTCAGAACTACATAAACGAGCAGTACTTC. As protein: CASSQNYINEQYF.